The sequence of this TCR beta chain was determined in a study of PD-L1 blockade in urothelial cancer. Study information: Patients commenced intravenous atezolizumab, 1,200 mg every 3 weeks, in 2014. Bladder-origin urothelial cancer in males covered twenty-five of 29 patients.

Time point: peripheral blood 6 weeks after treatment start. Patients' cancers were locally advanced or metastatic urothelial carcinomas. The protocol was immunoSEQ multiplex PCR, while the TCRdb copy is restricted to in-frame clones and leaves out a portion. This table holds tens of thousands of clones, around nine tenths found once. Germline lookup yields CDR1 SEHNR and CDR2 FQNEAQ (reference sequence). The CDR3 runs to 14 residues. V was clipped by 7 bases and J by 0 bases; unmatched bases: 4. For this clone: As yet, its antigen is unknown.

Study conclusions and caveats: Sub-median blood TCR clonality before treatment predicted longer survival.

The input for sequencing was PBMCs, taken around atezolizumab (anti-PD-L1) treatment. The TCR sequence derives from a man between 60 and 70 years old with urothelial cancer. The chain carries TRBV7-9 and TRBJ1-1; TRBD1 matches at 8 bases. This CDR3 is CASTSTGVNTEAFF. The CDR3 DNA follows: TGTGCCAGCACCTCGACAGGGGTGAACACTGAAGCTTTCTTT.